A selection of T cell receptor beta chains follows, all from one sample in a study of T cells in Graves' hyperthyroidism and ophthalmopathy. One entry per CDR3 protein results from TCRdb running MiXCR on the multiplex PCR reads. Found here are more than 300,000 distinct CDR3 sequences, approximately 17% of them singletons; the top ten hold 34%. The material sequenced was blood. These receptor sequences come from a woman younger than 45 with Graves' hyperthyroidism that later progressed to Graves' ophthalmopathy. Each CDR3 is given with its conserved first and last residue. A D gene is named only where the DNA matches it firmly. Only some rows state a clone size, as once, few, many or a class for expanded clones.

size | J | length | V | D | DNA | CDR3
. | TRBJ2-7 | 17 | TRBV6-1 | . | TGTGCCAGCAGCTCCCGAGGGCCCTCAAAGGCTTCCTACGAGCAGTACTTC | CASSSRGPSKASYEQYF
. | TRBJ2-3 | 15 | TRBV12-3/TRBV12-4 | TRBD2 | TGTGCCAGCAGTTTGGCGGGGGGTGGCACAGATACGCAGTATTTT | CASSLAGGGTDTQYF
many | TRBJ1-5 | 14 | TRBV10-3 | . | TGTGCCACCCAGGCGGGGAGAGAAGGCCAGCCCCAGCATTTT | CATQAGREGQPQHF
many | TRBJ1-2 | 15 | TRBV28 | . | TGTGCCAGCAGGTCGCACTCGGGGCAGCTCTATGGCTACACCTTC | CASRSHSGQLYGYTF
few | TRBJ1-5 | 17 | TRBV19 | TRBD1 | TGTGCCAGTAGTTCTTCGACAGGGCGGTATAGCAATCAGCCCCAGCATTTT | CASSSSTGRYSNQPQHF
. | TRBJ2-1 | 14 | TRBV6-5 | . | TGTGCCAGCAGTTACGCAAACAGGGTGTATGAGCAGTTCTTC | CASSYANRVYEQFF
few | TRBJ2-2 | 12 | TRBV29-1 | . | TGCAGCGTTACAGGGTCGGCCGGGGAGCTGTTTTTT | CSVTGSAGELFF
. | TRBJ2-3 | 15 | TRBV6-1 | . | TGTGCCAGCAGTGTATTTGACGATAGCACAGATACGCAGTATTTT | CASSVFDDSTDTQYF
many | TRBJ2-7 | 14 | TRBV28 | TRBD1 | TGTGCCAGCAGTGACAGGGTGCCGCGCTACGAGCAGTACTTC | CASSDRVPRYEQYF
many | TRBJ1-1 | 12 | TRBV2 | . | TGTGCCAGCACACAGGCGAACACTGAAGCTTTCTTT | CASTQANTEAFF
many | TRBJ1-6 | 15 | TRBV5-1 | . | TGCGCCAGCAGCTTCGTCGCGGGGTCACTGGCGCCCCTCCACTTT | CASSFVAGSLAPLHF
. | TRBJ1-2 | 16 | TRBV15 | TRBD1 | TGTGCCACCAGCACCCCCGACAGGGCTAATTACTATGGCTACACCTTC | CATSTPDRANYYGYTF
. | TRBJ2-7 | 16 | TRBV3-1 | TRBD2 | TGTGCCGGCAGCCAAGATCGCGGGGGGGACTCCTACGAGCAGTACTTC | CAGSQDRGGDSYEQYF
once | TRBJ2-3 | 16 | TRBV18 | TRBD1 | TGTGCCAGCTCACCACAGGGGGCAGGGGGTACAGATACGCAGTATTTT | CASSPQGAGGTDTQYF
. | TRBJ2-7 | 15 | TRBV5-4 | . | TGTGCCAGCAGCGTAAGCGCGACACCCGCCTACGAGCAGTACTTC | CASSVSATPAYEQYF
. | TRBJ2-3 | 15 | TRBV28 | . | TGTGCCAGCAGGCTCTCCAGAGTCAGTACAGATACGCAGTATTTT | CASRLSRVSTDTQYF
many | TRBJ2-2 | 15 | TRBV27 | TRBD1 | TGTGCCAGCAGTTTAAGGGGGCCGGACACCGGGGAGCTGTTTTTT | CASSLRGPDTGELFF
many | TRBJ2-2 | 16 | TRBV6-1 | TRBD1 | TGTGCCAGCAGTGCCTATTTGGGACAGGGGACCGGGGAGCTGTTTTTT | CASSAYLGQGTGELFF
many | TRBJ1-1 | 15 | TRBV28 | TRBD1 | TGTGCCAGCAGTTCGGCGGCCAGGGGGGGCACTGAAGCTTTCTTT | CASSSAARGGTEAFF
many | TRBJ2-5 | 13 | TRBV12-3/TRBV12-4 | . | TGTGCCAGCAGCTGGGGTAGCCAAGAGACCCAGTACTTC | CASSWGSQETQYF
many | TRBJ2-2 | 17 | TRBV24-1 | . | TGTGCCACCAGTGCAACAGGGATTCTCCTGAACACCGGGGAGCTGTTTTTT | CATSATGILLNTGELFF
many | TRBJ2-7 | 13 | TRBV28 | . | TGTGCCAGCAGTGAGCAGGGATGGTACGAGCAGTACTTC | CASSEQGWYEQYF
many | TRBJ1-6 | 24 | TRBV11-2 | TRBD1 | TGTGCCAGCAGCTTAGGACTCATCTTTACCCTGCCGTGGGACAGCCCCCGTTATAATTCACCCCTCCACTTT | CASSLGLIFTLPWDSPRYNSPLHF
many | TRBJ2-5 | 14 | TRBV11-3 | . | TGTGCCAGCAGCTCCGGGACTGTTGGAGAGACCCAGTACTTC | CASSSGTVGETQYF
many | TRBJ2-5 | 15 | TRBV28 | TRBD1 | TGTGCCAGCAGTTTTCAGGACAGGTCACAAGAGACCCAGTACTTC | CASSFQDRSQETQYF
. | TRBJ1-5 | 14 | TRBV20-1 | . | TGCAGTGCTATGAGAGATTCAGTGAATCAGCCCCAGCATTTT | CSAMRDSVNQPQHF
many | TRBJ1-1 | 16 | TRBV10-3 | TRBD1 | TGTGCCATCAGGGGTCCCGGGACAGGCCCGAACACTGAAGCTTTCTTT | CAIRGPGTGPNTEAFF
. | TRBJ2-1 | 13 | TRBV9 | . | TGTGCCAGCAGCGTAGAGGGGGACAATGAGCAGTTCTTC | CASSVEGDNEQFF
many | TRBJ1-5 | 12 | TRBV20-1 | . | TGCAGTGCTACAATAAGCAATCAGCCCCAGCATTTT | CSATISNQPQHF
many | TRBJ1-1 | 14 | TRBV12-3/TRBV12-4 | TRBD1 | TGTGCCAGCAGTTTAAGGGACAGGTACACTGAAGCTTTCTTT | CASSLRDRYTEAFF
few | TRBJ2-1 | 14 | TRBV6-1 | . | TGTGCCAGCAGTGACGTGACAGTCTACAATGAGCAGTTCTTC | CASSDVTVYNEQFF
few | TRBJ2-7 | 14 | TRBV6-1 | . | TGTGCCAGCAGTGAATTTGGACCGCTCTACGAGCAGTACTTC | CASSEFGPLYEQYF
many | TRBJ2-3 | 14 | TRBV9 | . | TGTGCCAGCAGCGTAGGTAGCAGAACAGATACGCAGTATTTT | CASSVGSRTDTQYF
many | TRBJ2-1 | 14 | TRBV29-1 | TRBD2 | TGCAGCGTTTCCCGCGGGGGGGCCGTCGATGAGCAGTTCTTC | CSVSRGGAVDEQFF
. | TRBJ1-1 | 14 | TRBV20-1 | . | TGCAGTGCTAGGCCCCGCGCAGGGAACACTGAAGCTTTCTTT | CSARPRAGNTEAFF
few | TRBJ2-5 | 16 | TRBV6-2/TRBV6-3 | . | TGTGCCAGCAATGTAGGGTGGGAAGCGGTTGAAGAGACCCAGTACTTC | CASNVGWEAVEETQYF
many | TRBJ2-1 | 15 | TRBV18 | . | TGTGCCAGCTCACCGGTGGGGGCCTCATGGGGTGAGCAGTTCTTC | CASSPVGASWGEQFF
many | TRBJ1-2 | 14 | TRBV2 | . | TGTGCCAGCAGTGGAGGAGGGGCCTACTATGGCTACACCTTC | CASSGGGAYYGYTF
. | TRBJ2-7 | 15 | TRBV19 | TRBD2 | TGTGCCAGTTCAGACGGGGCTAGCGGGAGGAACGAGCAGTACTTC | CASSDGASGRNEQYF
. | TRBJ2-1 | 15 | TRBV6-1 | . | TGTGCCAGCAGTTCCCAGCCGAGCTCCTACAATGAGCAGTTCTTC | CASSSQPSSYNEQFF
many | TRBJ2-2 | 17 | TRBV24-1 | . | TGTGCCACCAGTGATCCGACTGAGACAGCTAACACCGGGGAGCTGTTTTTT | CATSDPTETANTGELFF
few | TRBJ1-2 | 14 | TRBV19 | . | TGTGCCAGTAGTATAGTGCCGGGGCCTGATGGCTACACCTTC | CASSIVPGPDGYTF
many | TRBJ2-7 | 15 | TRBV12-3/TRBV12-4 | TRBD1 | TGTGCCAGCAGTGCGTACCGGGACAGGGATTACGAGCAGTACTTC | CASSAYRDRDYEQYF
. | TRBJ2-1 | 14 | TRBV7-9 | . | TGTGCCAGCAGCTTAGGATCCAGATACAATGAGCAGTTCTTC | CASSLGSRYNEQFF